This T cell receptor beta chain was recorded in a study of T cell repertoires in aging, cancer and after chemotherapy. The V gene lost 3 bases and the J gene lost 3 bases, with 14 bases spanning the gap. The CDR3 totals 15 residues. CDR1 LNHDA and CDR2 SQIVND come from the germline V gene (reference sequence). TRB rearrangements spanning V, D and J were amplified using mixed TRB-A/B primers. TCRdb used MiXCR to reprocess the multiplex PCR reads, holding one entry per CDR3 protein. The sample has nearly 2,500 distinct CDR3 sequences; 45% to 60% are singletons. TCR beta rearrangements were amplified from peripheral blood genomic DNA.

The chain recombines TRBV19 with TRBJ2-5; D might be TRBD2 (6 bases). Sequencing was carried out using blood. The origin of this receptor is a human donor with a blood cancer. The donor label of this sample is uncertain. The CDR3 sequence is CASSMDSGGKETQYF. Written as DNA, the CDR3 is TGTGCCAGTAGTATGGACTCCGGCGGGAAAGAGACCCAGTACTTC.